Here is one TCR beta chain with its context. Its antigen is currently unknown. The data were obtained in a study of siplizumab effects on memory and regulatory T cells. Study-level points and caveats: Both greater diversity than memory cells and a major contribution to the alloresponse seemed to characterize naive T cells. Suppressive activity of Tregs proliferating in siplizumab cultures remained unconfirmed. No naive or memory phenotype could be assigned to roughly 80-95% of proliferating clones.

CDR1 SGHRS and CDR2 YFSETQ come from the germline V gene. V lost 0 bases and J lost 4, with 7 bases in between. The CDR3 spans 13 residues. Repertoires were generated with immunoSEQ multiplex PCR, while TCRdb's copy carries only in-frame clones and drops some. The sample yields over 50,000 clones, approximately 87% seen once. Sequencing was done on a sample of memory CD4+ T cells sorted from blood. The source of this sequence is a human donor in good health. The chain links TRBV5-1 to TRBJ1-2, with D unresolved. Here the CDR3 reads CASSLEGPYGYTF. CDR3 bases: TGCGCCAGCAGCTTGGAAGGGCCCTATGGCTACACCTTC.